This T cell receptor beta chain was captured by sequencing in a study of blood T cell repertoires in COVID-19. In the study overall: Sources were T cells, B-cell-depleted T cells, or PBMCs; the material itself was cDNA or gDNA.

Per the original data handling: For nucleated cells, counts were estimated from reference gene primer amplification. Profiling relied on immunoSEQ multiplex PCR, and the TCRdb table lists in-frame clones only, not all of them. V and J calls and clone size are given by that table; D and trimming were obtained from the DNA. The data hold approximately 270,000 clones, with approximately 85% observed a single time. Germline V CDR1 and CDR2: MNHEY, SVGAGI. V dropped 6 bases and J dropped 4 bases, with 6 bases sitting between them. The CDR3 spans 11 residues. Participant ages covered about 18 to 95 years across some 25 US areas. In Cohort 3, a recovered donor had either two negative PCRs, clearance, or symptom resolution.

The rearrangement uses TRBV6-5 and TRBJ1-2, with D tentatively TRBD1 (6 bases). Input material: PBMCs or T cells enriched from blood (not recorded which). The origin of this receptor is a woman aged 25 to 39 who had recovered from COVID-19. This CDR3 reads CASRDSYGYTF. As DNA, the CDR3 is TGTGCCAGCAGGGACAGCTATGGCTACACCTTC.